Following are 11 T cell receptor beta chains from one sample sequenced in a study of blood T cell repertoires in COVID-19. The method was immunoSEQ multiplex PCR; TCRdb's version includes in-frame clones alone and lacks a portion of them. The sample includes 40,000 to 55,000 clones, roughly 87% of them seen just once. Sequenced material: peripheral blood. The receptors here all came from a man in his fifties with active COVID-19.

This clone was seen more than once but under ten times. The CDR3 nucleotides read TGTGCCAGCAGTCAAAGGACAGGGGGCGAACATGAACTGTTTTTT. Its translation is CASSQRTGGEHELFF. This chain links TRBV5-4 with TRBJ1-4; 11 bases line up with TRBD1. The junction had 12 bases not matched to a gene; V was cut back by 5 bases and J by 12 bases. The germline V gene encodes CDR1 SGHNT and CDR2 YYREEE (reference sequence). The CDR3 is 15 residues long.

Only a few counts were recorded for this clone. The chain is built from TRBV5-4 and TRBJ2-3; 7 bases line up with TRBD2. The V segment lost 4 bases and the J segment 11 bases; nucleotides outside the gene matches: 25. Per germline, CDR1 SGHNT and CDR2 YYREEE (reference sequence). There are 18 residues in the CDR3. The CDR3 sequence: CASSPFGGKRDSTPRQYF. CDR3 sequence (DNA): TGTGCCAGCAGCCCGTTTGGGGGGAAGCGGGATTCAACCCCTAGGCAGTATTTT.

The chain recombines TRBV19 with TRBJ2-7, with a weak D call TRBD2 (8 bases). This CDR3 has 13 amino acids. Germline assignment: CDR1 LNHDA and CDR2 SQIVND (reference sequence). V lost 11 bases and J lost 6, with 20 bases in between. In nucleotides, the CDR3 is TGTGCCTCCGGGAGGGGGCCGGGCCTCGAGCAGTACTTC. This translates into CASGRGPGLEQYF.

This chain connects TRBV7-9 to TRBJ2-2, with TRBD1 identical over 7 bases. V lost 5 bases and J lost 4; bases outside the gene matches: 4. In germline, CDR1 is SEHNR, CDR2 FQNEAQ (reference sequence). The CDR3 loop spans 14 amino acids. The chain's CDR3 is CASSPRTGTGELFF. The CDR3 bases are TGTGCCAGCAGCCCTAGGACAGGCACCGGGGAGCTGTTTTTT.

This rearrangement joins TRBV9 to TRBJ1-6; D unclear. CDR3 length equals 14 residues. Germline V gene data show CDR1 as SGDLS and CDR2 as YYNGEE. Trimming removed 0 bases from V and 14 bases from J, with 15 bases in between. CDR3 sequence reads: CASSVGSTSPALHF. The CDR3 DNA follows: TGTGCCAGCAGCGTAGGTAGCACCTCGCCAGCCCTCCACTTT.

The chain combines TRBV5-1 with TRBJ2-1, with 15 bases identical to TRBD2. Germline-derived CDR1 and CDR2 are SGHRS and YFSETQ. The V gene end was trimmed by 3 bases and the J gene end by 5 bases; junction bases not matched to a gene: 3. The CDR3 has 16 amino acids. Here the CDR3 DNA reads TGCGCCAGCAGCTGGGGACTAGCGGGAGGAGACAATGAGCAGTTCTTC. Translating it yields CASSWGLAGGDNEQFF.

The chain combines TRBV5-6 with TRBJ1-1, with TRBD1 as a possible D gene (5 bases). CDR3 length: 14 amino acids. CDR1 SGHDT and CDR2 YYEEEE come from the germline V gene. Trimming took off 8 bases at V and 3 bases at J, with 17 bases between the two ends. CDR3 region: CASQGLGLDTEAFF. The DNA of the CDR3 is TGTGCCAGTCAGGGACTTGGTCTGGACACTGAAGCTTTCTTT.

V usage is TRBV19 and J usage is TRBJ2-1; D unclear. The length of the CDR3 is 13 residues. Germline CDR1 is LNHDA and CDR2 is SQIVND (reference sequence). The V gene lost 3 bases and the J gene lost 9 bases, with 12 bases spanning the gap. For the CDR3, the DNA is TGTGCCAGTAGTATTGCTAGGTCTTTTGAGCAGTTCTTC. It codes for CASSIARSFEQFF.

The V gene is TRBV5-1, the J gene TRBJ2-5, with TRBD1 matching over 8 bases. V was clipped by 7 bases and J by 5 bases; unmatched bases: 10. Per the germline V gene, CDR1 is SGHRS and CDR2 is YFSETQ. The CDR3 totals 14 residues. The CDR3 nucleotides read TGCGCCAGCCAGCCCGGGACAGGCGCGGAGACCCAGTACTTC. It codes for CASQPGTGAETQYF. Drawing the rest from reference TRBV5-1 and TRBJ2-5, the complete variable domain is KAGVTQTPRYLIKTRGQQVTLSCSPISGHRSVSWYQQTPGQGLQFLFEYFSETQRNKGNFPGRFSGRQFSNSRSEMNVSTLELGDSALYLCASQPGTGAETQYFGPGTRLLVL.

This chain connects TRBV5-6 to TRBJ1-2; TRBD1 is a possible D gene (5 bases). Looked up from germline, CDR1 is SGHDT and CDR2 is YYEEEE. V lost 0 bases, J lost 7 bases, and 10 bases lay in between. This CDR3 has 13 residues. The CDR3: CASSLAATAGYTF. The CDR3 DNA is TGTGCCAGCAGCTTGGCCGCGACAGCTGGCTACACCTTC. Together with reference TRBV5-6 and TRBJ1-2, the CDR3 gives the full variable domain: DAGVTQSPTHLIKTRGQQVTLRCSPKSGHDTVSWYQQALGQGPQFIFQYYEEEERQRGNFPDRFSGHQFPNYSSELNVNALLLGDSALYLCASSLAATAGYTFGSGTRLTVV.

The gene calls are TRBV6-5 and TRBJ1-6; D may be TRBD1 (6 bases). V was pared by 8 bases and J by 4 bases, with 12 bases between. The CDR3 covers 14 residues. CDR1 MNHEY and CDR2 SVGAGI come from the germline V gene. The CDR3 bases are TGTGCCAGCTCGAGGGGGAGATATAATTCACCCCTCCACTTT. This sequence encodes CASSRGRYNSPLHF.